The TCR beta chain described here comes from a study of cytomegalovirus exposure and HLA in healthy donors. The study's findings and limits: The likely origin of a cluster of highly shared sequence variants was a sequencing artifact. DRB1 had the most TCR associations and HLA-C the fewest, a later analysis found, with rates varying by HLA locus. A later analysis by the authors found several of the most significant clusters apparently linked to common viral pathogens. Solely CMV serostatus was available to characterize immune exposure.

The PCR ran on 60 Vbeta and 13 Jbeta primers. Profiling relied on immunoSEQ multiplex PCR, and the TCRdb table lists in-frame clones only, not all of them. The sample contains around 130,000 clones, about 80% of which appear only once. CDR1 is MNHEY, CDR2 SVGAGI, per germline. This CDR3 has 13 residues. V lost 10 bases, J lost 9 bases, and 18 bases lay in between. Worth noting for this clone: No antigen is known for it.

The V gene is TRBV6-5, the J gene TRBJ1-4; the D gene is possibly TRBD1 (6 bases). The specimen was PBMCs. This receptor was taken from a man aged 45-65 years in good health and CMV-seronegative. CDR3 sequence (DNA): TGTGCCACTGGACAGCCACCCCGCCAAAAACTGTTTTTT. The encoded protein is CATGQPPRQKLFF.